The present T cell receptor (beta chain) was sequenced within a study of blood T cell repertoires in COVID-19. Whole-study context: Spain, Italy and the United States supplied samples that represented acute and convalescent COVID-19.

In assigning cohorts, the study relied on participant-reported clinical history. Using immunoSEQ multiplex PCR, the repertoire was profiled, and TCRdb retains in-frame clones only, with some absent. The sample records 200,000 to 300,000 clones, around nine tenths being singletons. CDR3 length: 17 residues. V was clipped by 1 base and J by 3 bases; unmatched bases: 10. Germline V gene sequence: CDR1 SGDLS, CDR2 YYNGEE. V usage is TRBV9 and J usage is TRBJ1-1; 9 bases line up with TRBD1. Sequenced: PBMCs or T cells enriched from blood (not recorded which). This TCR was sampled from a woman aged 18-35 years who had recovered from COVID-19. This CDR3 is CASSVSGTGISYTEAFF. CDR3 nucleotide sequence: TGTGCCAGCAGCGTATCGGGGACAGGGATCTCCTACACTGAAGCTTTCTTT.